These 10 T cell receptor beta chains were all obtained from the same sample, sequenced in a study of T-cell reconstitution after alpha-beta-depleted transplantation in children. TCRbeta library construction was performed incorporating unique molecular identifiers. TCRdb reprocessed the PCR reads with MiXCR, giving one entry per CDR3 protein. This table holds some 310,000 distinct CDR3 sequences, around 25% found once. The specimen was PBMCs, mostly from graft donor cells, collected 180 days after TCRalphabeta/CD19-depleted stem cell transplant. The receptors stem from a male patient between 10 and 17 years old who had a stem cell transplant for acute lymphoblastic leukemia, so the T cells may come from the graft donor.

The sample holds a few counts of this clonotype. V is TRBV12-3 or TRBV12-4 and J is TRBJ2-2, with 14 bases matching TRBD2. The CDR3 extends over 17 amino acids. The J segment lost 4 bases and the V segment lost 6 bases, leaving 7 bases of the junction unmatched. For the CDR3, the DNA is TGTGCCAGCAGGTTCGGGACTAGCGGGAGTGGCACCGGGGAGCTGTTTTTT. Translating gives CASRFGTSGSGTGELFF.

This clonotype showed up just a few times. The chain uses TRBV11-2 and TRBJ2-7, with TRBD1 identical over 11 bases. CDR3 length: 16 residues. V lost 11 bases and J lost 2; bases outside the gene matches: 14. CDR1 is SGHAT, CDR2 FQNNGV, per germline. Written as DNA, the CDR3 is TGTGCCTCAGACCGGGACAGGGGGATTACAGCCTACGAGCAGTACTTC. It specifies CASDRDRGITAYEQYF. The complete variable domain, with remaining parts taken from reference TRBV11-2 and TRBJ2-7, reads EAGVAQSPRYKIIEKRQSVAFWCNPISGHATLYWYQQILGQGPKLLIQFQNNGVVDDSQLPKDRFSAERLKGVDSTLKIQPAKLEDSAVYLCASDRDRGITAYEQYFGPGTRLTVT.

The V and J genes are TRBV5-6 and TRBJ2-5; 7 bases line up with TRBD1. Germline V gene data show CDR1 as SGHDT and CDR2 as YYEEEE. CDR3 length: 14 amino acids. J was trimmed by 5 bases and V by 1 base; bases with no gene match: 5. This CDR3 is CASSLFDREETQYF. The CDR3 bases are TGTGCCAGCAGCTTGTTCGACAGGGAGGAGACCCAGTACTTC.

This clonotype was counted only a few times. This chain uses TRBV5-1 with TRBJ1-3; D possibly corresponds to TRBD1 (6 bases). The CDR3 is 14 residues long. V dropped 4 bases and J dropped 4 bases, with 12 bases sitting between them. Germline CDR1 is SGHRS and CDR2 is YFSETQ. CDR3 in amino acids: CASSPTGSGNTIYF. The CDR3 DNA reads as TGCGCCAGCAGCCCAACAGGGTCAGGAAACACCATATATTTT.

The rearrangement links TRBV5-1 to TRBJ1-1; no clear D. This CDR3 comprises 15 residues. V lost 1 base to trimming and J lost 3 bases, with 13 bases between them. Germline V gene sequence: CDR1 SGHRS, CDR2 YFSETQ. For the CDR3, the DNA is TGCGCCAGCAGCTTGATTGGTGGGGTCGACACTGAAGCTTTCTTT. Translation gives CASSLIGGVDTEAFF.

CDR3 in DNA: TGCGCCAGCAGCCACAGGGTAGGGGACACTGAAGCTTTCTTT. Its protein product is CASSHRVGDTEAFF. The chain recombines TRBV5-1 with TRBJ1-1, with D maybe TRBD1 (6 bases). This CDR3 has 14 amino acids. The V gene lost 4 bases and the J gene lost 3 bases, with 13 bases spanning the gap. Germline lookup yields CDR1 SGHRS and CDR2 YFSETQ.

This clonotype was detected ten times or more. The rearrangement joins TRBV5-1 to TRBJ2-7; no definite D call. V was cut by 0 bases and J by 0 bases, with 7 bases left in between. The CDR3 covers 14 residues. Germline V gives CDR1 SGHRS, CDR2 YFSETQ. CDR3 coding DNA: TGCGCCAGCAGCTTGGCAGGCAGCTCCTACGAGCAGTACTTC. It is translated as CASSLAGSSYEQYF.

In this sample, this clonotype turned up a few times. The chain uses TRBV29-1 and TRBJ1-1; the D is unclear. The V end was cut by 6 bases, the J end by 4 bases, with 15 bases between. Germline lookup yields CDR1 SQVTM and CDR2 ANQGSEA. This CDR3 has 13 residues. In nucleotides, the CDR3 is TGCAGCGTCGTCCGGGTTATGGCCACTGAAGCTTTCTTT. Its protein product is CSVVRVMATEAFF. The whole variable domain, remainder taken from reference TRBV29-1 and TRBJ1-1, is SAVISQKPSRDICQRGTSLTIQCQVDSQVTMMFWYRQQPGQSLTLIATANQGSEATYESGFVIDKFPISRPNLTFSTLTVSNMSPEDSSIYLCSVVRVMATEAFFGQGTRLTVV.

This clonotype was counted between two and nine times. The chain uses TRBV27 and TRBJ2-1; 13 nucleotides agree with TRBD2. After removal of 6 bases from V and 10 bases from J, the junction contained 3 bases not matched to a gene. The length of the CDR3 is 13 residues. Germline CDR1 is MNHEY and CDR2 is SMNVEV (reference sequence). This CDR3 reads CASRRLAGGEQFF. The DNA of the CDR3 is TGTGCCAGCAGACGACTAGCGGGAGGCGAGCAGTTCTTC.

Turning to this clonotype: One end of the junction does not line up with germline, which may come from a read error. The chain recombines TRBV10-2 with TRBJ2-5, with 9 bases matching TRBD1. This CDR3 is 16 amino acids long. Germline CDR1 reads WSHSY; CDR2 reads SAAADI. The DNA of the CDR3 is TGCGCCATCAGTGTGTCGGTGACAGGGGGTCAAGTGGCCCAGTACTTC. As protein: CAISVSVTGGQVAQYF.